These 17 T cell receptor beta chains were all obtained from the same sample, sequenced in a study of blood T cell repertoires in COVID-19 (dated by TCRdb to about 2020). To prepare the library, the immunoSEQ multiplex PCR assay was applied. The immuneACCESS repertoire file appears here via TCRdb, limited to in-frame rearrangements. These files lack a portion of the clones; in checked studies, under half of the deficit traces to unresolved V genes, and the cause of the others is not known. For this sample the table gives approximately 120,000 clones, of which about 77% were detected only once. The leading ten clones occupy 15% to 25% of the sample. Source material: peripheral blood. The receptor set was obtained from a man older than 75 with acute or convalescent COVID-19.

CDR3 protein: CASSLQGRMETQYF. DNA of the CDR3: TGTGCCAGCAGCTTACAGGGTAGGATGGAGACCCAGTACTTC. The V call is TRBV7-3, the J call TRBJ2-5; D is perhaps TRBD1 (5 bases). The CDR3 loop spans 14 amino acids. Trimming removed 2 bases from V and 5 bases from J, with 12 bases in between. Looked up from germline, CDR1 is SGHTA and CDR2 is FQGTGA.

The table lists this clone with a few counts. The rearrangement joins TRBV29-1 to TRBJ2-7, with D possibly TRBD1 on 5 matching bases. The CDR3 loop spans 11 amino acids. Germline CDR1 reads SQVTM; CDR2 reads ANQGSEA. Trimming pared 4 bases from V and 1 base from J, leaving 5 bases between. The CDR3 DNA is TGCAGCGTTGGACAGTCCTACGAGCAGTACTTC. Protein: CSVGQSYEQYF.

This chain uses TRBV4-1 with TRBJ1-2, with TRBD1 matching over 7 bases. Trimming removed 1 base from V and 4 bases from J; junction bases left unmatched: 3. Germline lookup yields CDR1 MGHRA and CDR2 YSYEKL. The CDR3 contains 14 residues. CDR3: CASSQGSGGYGYTF. In DNA form, the CDR3 reads TGCGCCAGCAGCCAAGGATCAGGGGGCTATGGCTACACCTTC.

The chain recombines TRBV11-2 with TRBJ2-2; 9 bases align to TRBD1. CDR3 size: 16 residues. Germline loops: CDR1 SGHAT, CDR2 FQNNGV. The V gene end was trimmed by 5 bases and the J gene end by 5 bases; junction bases not matched to a gene: 9. This CDR3 reads CASSVRGTGSTGELFF. CDR3 coding DNA: TGTGCCAGCAGCGTAAGGGGGACAGGGAGTACCGGGGAGCTGTTTTTT.

The CDR3 protein is CASSQDQTAFWAEQYF. DNA of the CDR3: TGTGCCAGCAGCCAAGATCAAACGGCCTTTTGGGCCGAGCAGTACTTC. The chain couples TRBV3-1 (or the pseudogene TRBV3-2) to TRBJ2-7; D unresolved. Trimming removed 0 bases from V and 6 bases from J, with 18 bases in between. CDR1 LGHDT and CDR2 YNNKEL come from the germline V gene (reference sequence). The CDR3 has 16 amino acids.

The chain is built from TRBV7-8 and TRBJ2-7; D is ambiguous. CDR1 SGHVS and CDR2 FQNEAQ come from the germline V gene. This CDR3 has 12 residues. V lost 1 base and J 7 bases, leaving 8 bases between the germline ends. The CDR3 DNA sequence: TGTGCCAGCAGCTTAGGGCCCTTAGAGCAGTACTTC. It yields the protein CASSLGPLEQYF.

The genes are TRBV6-5 and TRBJ2-5; 8 nucleotides align to TRBD2. The V gene end was trimmed by 7 bases and the J gene end by 1 base; junction bases not matched to a gene: 5. Germline V gene sequence: CDR1 MNHEY, CDR2 SVGAGI. This CDR3 contains 14 residues. Here the CDR3 reads CASIRGGPQETQYF. The DNA of the CDR3 is TGTGCCAGCATCCGGGGGGGACCCCAAGAGACCCAGTACTTC.

The chain uses TRBV2 and TRBJ1-3, with 7 bases aligning to TRBD1. The trim removed 7 bases at V and 4 bases at J, leaving 7 bases unmatched. CDR3 length: 14 amino acids. Per germline, CDR1 SNHLY and CDR2 FYNNEI. The CDR3 protein is CASTVTGDGNTIYF. The CDR3 DNA reads as TGTGCCAGCACAGTTACAGGGGACGGAAACACCATATATTTT.

This chain links TRBV11-2 with TRBJ2-5; 7 positions agree with TRBD2. Trimming removed 1 base from V and 4 bases from J; junction bases left unmatched: 9. From germline, CDR1 is SGHAT and CDR2 FQNNGV. There are 16 residues in the CDR3. CDR3 region: CASSLAPGLTAETQYF. CDR3 in DNA: TGTGCCAGCAGCTTAGCTCCGGGACTAACGGCAGAGACCCAGTACTTC.

CDR3 residues: CASSLYSGQMNTEAFF. Here the CDR3 DNA reads TGTGCCAGCAGTTTATACTCGGGACAGATGAACACTGAAGCTTTCTTT. V is TRBV27 and J is TRBJ1-1; 7 bases match TRBD1. Germline CDR1 is MNHEY and CDR2 is SMNVEV (reference sequence). Unmatched junction bases numbered 5, after V lost 1 base and J lost 0 bases. The CDR3 spans 16 residues.

This chain connects TRBV7-2 to TRBJ2-3, with 8 positions matching TRBD2. The CDR3 spans 17 residues. Germline V gene lookup returns CDR1 SGHTA and CDR2 FQGNSA. The J segment lost 7 bases and the V segment lost 4 bases, leaving 16 bases of the junction unmatched. In DNA form, the CDR3 reads TGTGCCAGCAGCTCCCCCGGGGGGGCCCTCACTGGGTATACGCAGTATTTT. Encoded protein: CASSSPGGALTGYTQYF.

The chain combines TRBV3-1 (or the pseudogene TRBV3-2) with TRBJ2-1, with TRBD2 identical over 14 bases. V trimming: 3 bases; J trimming: 7 bases; junction bases outside the gene matches: 5. Germline V gene sequence: CDR1 LGHDT, CDR2 YNNKEL (reference sequence). This CDR3 region has 16 residues. The CDR3 spells CASSQSRLAGGNEQFF. The CDR3 bases are TGTGCCAGCAGCCAGAGCCGACTAGCGGGGGGGAATGAGCAGTTCTTC.

This clone was detected only a few times. The CDR3 region has the DNA TGCGCCAGCAGCTTGGACAGTTACTATGGCTACACCTTC. Amino acids: CASSLDSYYGYTF. The chain carries TRBV5-1 and TRBJ1-2; D remains ambiguous. The CDR3 length is 13 residues. CDR1 is SGHRS and CDR2 is YFSETQ in the germline V gene. V lost 0 bases, J lost 3 bases, and 6 bases lay in between.

This chain links TRBV4-2 with TRBJ2-7, with D perhaps matching TRBD1 (6 bases). CDR3 length equals 15 residues. Germline values: CDR1 LGHNA, CDR2 YNFKEQ. V was clipped by 1 base and J by 2 bases, with 12 bases between them. CDR3 loop: CASSQVQQGAYEQYF. The CDR3 DNA sequence: TGTGCCAGCAGCCAAGTTCAACAGGGTGCCTACGAGCAGTACTTC.

V and J are TRBV12-5 and TRBJ2-5; D is unclear. Germline CDR1 LGHNT, CDR2 FRNRAP. The CDR3 length is 10 residues. V gave up 6 bases and J gave up 4 bases, with 3 bases separating them. The CDR3 reads CASGRETQYF. In DNA, the CDR3 is TGTGCTAGTGGGCGAGAGACCCAGTACTTC.

This clone was observed a single time. The gene calls are TRBV11-3 and TRBJ2-1; 9 bases line up with TRBD1. There are 17 residues in the CDR3. The germline V gene encodes CDR1 SGHNT and CDR2 YENEEA. Unmatched junction bases numbered 8, after V lost 5 bases and J lost 0 bases. CDR3 nucleotide sequence: TGTGCCAGCAGCCCGGGACAGGGCAATGGCTCCTACAATGAGCAGTTCTTC. Translating it yields CASSPGQGNGSYNEQFF. The whole variable domain, remainder taken from reference TRBV11-3 and TRBJ2-1, is EAGVVQSPRYKIIEKKQPVAFWCNPISGHNTLYWYLQNLGQGPELLIRYENEEAVDDSQLPKDRFSAERLKGVDSTLKIQPAELGDSAVYLCASSPGQGNGSYNEQFFGPGTRLTVL.

This sequence joins TRBV12-5 and TRBJ2-2, with D hard to call. The CDR3 runs to 14 residues. Trimming took off 3 bases at V and 6 bases at J, with 11 bases between the two ends. CDR1 and CDR2 from the germline V gene are LGHNT and FRNRAP. The CDR3 reads CASGFTSNAGELFF. DNA of the CDR3: TGTGCTAGTGGTTTTACCAGTAATGCCGGGGAGCTGTTTTTT.